These 17 T cell receptor beta chains were all obtained from the same sample, sequenced in a study of CD8+CD57+ T cells in acquired aplastic anemia. Patients chosen for sequencing had shown CD8+CD57+ cell expansion by flow cytometry. Genomic DNA acted as the template from which TCR beta VDJ combination and CDR3 sequence profiling were carried out. TCRdb passed the reads through MiXCR, listing each CDR3 protein once. The data show over 150,000 distinct CDR3 sequences, about 48% seen once. What was sequenced was sorted CD4+, CD8+, or CD8+CD57+ T cells (not recorded which) from PBMCs. Receptor source: a human donor with aplastic anemia.

The chain is built from TRBV2 and TRBJ2-1, with D uncertain. V shed 6 bases and J shed 8 bases, with 11 bases lying between them. The germline gives CDR1 SNHLY, CDR2 FYNNEI. CDR3 length: 12 amino acids. CDR3 protein: CASSRVGDEQFF. The CDR3 nucleotides read TGTGCCAGCAGCCGAGTTGGAGATGAGCAGTTCTTC.

The chain has TRBV19 and TRBJ1-5, with 7 bases that match TRBD2. The end of the DNA aligns better with TRBJ2-3, so the J call may be wrong. CDR1 and CDR2 (germline): LNHDA, SQIVND (reference sequence). The CDR3 covers 17 residues. CDR3 sequence (DNA): TGTGCCAGTAGCAGCGGGGACGGCTTAAGAAGCAATCAGCCCCAGTATTTT. Residues: CASSSGDGLRSNQPQYF.

The chain has TRBV6-1 and TRBJ2-3; perhaps TRBD2 as D (5 bases). Trimming left V 8 bases short and J 2 bases short, with 8 bases between. Looked up from germline, CDR1 is MNHNS and CDR2 is SASEGT. The CDR3 is 12 amino acids. CDR3 region: CASSRDTDTQYF. CDR3 bases: TGTGCCAGCTCCCGGGACACAGATACGCAGTATTTT.

V is TRBV20-1 and J is TRBJ2-1; D gene uncertain. V lost 6 bases to trimming and J lost 7 bases, with 19 bases between them. The CDR3 has 14 residues. Germline V lookup: CDR1 DFQATT, CDR2 SNEGSKA (reference sequence). Here the CDR3 reads CSACPTGRRNEQFF. The CDR3, as DNA: TGCAGTGCGTGCCCCACCGGAAGACGGAATGAGCAGTTCTTC.

Regarding this clonotype: This may be a read error, as it is one base from a much larger clone. V gene TRBV13 combines with J gene TRBJ2-7; D might be TRBD2 (7 bases). The germline V gene encodes CDR1 PRHDT and CDR2 FYEKMQ (reference sequence). CDR3 length: 15 residues. Trimming left V 5 bases short and J 2 bases short, with 16 bases between. For the CDR3, the DNA is TGTGCCAGCAGCCCCCGGGACGGGGGGCCCTACGAGCAGTACTTC. Translating gives CASSPRDGGPYEQYF.

Ten or more counts support this clonotype. This sequence joins TRBV9 and TRBJ1-4; a possible D gene is TRBD1 (6 bases). V lost 3 bases, J lost 8 bases, and 11 bases lay in between. The germline V gene encodes CDR1 SGDLS and CDR2 YYNGEE. The CDR3 runs to 13 residues. The CDR3 region is CASSDREWEKLFF. The CDR3 nucleotides read TGTGCCAGCAGCGACAGGGAATGGGAAAAACTGTTTTTT.

The chain combines TRBV20-1 with TRBJ2-7; a weak D match, TRBD2 (6 bases). V was clipped by 2 bases and J by 2 bases, with 19 bases between them. This CDR3 has 16 residues. Looked up from germline, CDR1 is DFQATT and CDR2 is SNEGSKA (reference sequence). The DNA for the CDR3 is TGCAGTGCTAGACCCCCGGGACTTTCCAGGACCTACGAGCAGTACTTC. Protein sequence: CSARPPGLSRTYEQYF.

The chain joins TRBV27 to TRBJ2-2; tentative D call: TRBD2 (6 bases). Germline CDR1 reads MNHEY; CDR2 reads SMNVEV (reference sequence). The CDR3 consists of 14 residues. The V end was cut by 5 bases, the J end by 5 bases, with 12 bases between. In DNA form, the CDR3 reads TGTGCCAGCAGTATTAGCGGCGTAACCGGGGAGCTGTTTTTT. This encodes CASSISGVTGELFF.

The chain combines TRBV9 with TRBJ1-5, with D unclear. Germline CDR1 reads SGDLS; CDR2 reads YYNGEE. V was shortened by 0 bases and J by 4 bases, with 2 bases between the two germline ends. There are 12 residues in the CDR3. This chain's CDR3 is CASSVENQPQHF. The DNA for the CDR3 is TGTGCCAGCAGCGTAGAGAATCAGCCCCAGCATTTT. Full variable domain (missing parts from reference TRBV9 and TRBJ1-5): DSGVTQTPKHLITATGQRVTLRCSPRSGDLSVYWYQQSLDQGLQFLIQYYNGEERAKGNILERFSAQQFPDLHSELNLSSLELGDSALYFCASSVENQPQHFGDGTRLSIL.

The chain recombines TRBV10-3 with TRBJ2-2; 7 bases are a match to TRBD2. Trimming cost V 7 bases and J 4 bases; bases outside gene matches: 15. From germline, CDR1 is ENHRY and CDR2 SYGVKD. This CDR3 spans 17 amino acids. The CDR3 DNA reads as TGTGCCATCACGTTGGCGGGGGAGTCTAGCCTCACCGGGGAGCTGTTTTTT. Translation gives CAITLAGESSLTGELFF.

This clonotype came up many times. This chain uses TRBV12-3 or TRBV12-4 with TRBJ2-1; D uncertain. CDR3 size: 13 residues. The V gene lost 2 bases and the J gene lost 8 bases, with 10 bases spanning the gap. The CDR3 DNA reads TGTGCCAGCAGTTTAATTTCAGGCGATGAGCAGTTCTTC. It encodes CASSLISGDEQFF.

V and J are TRBV2 and TRBJ2-5, with D hard to call. The germline gives CDR1 SNHLY, CDR2 FYNNEI. The CDR3 spans 13 residues. Trimming pared 4 bases from V and 3 bases from J, leaving 9 bases between. The CDR3 coding sequence is TGTGCCAGCAGTGCCCCCGAGAAAGAGACCCAGTACTTC. It yields the protein CASSAPEKETQYF. Full variable domain (outside the CDR3, taken from reference TRBV2 and TRBJ2-5): EPEVTQTPSHQVTQMGQEVILRCVPISNHLYFYWYRQILGQKVEFLVSFYNNEISEKSEIFDDQFSVERPDGSNFTLKIRSTKLEDSAMYFCASSAPEKETQYFGPGTRLLVL.

The V gene is TRBV15, the J gene TRBJ1-2, with D possibly matching TRBD1 (5 bases). Per the germline V gene, CDR1 is LNHNV and CDR2 is YYDKDF (reference sequence). This CDR3 is built from 14 residues. V lost 8 bases to trimming and J lost 7 bases, with 20 bases between them. The CDR3 is CATSHTTSGFGYTF. The CDR3 region has the DNA TGTGCCACCTCCCATACCACATCAGGGTTTGGCTACACCTTC.

This clonotype was found a few times. The chain employs TRBV29-1 and TRBJ2-7, with TRBD1 identical over 7 bases. The CDR3 length is 15 residues. Trimming took 3 bases from V and 5 from J; bases not matched to a gene: 13. Germline lookup yields CDR1 SQVTM and CDR2 ANQGSEA. In nucleotides, the CDR3 is TGCAGCGTTGAGACTTCGGGACAGCGCTCGGACGAGCAGTACTTC. As protein: CSVETSGQRSDEQYF.

V is TRBV11-1 and J is TRBJ2-1, with 7 bases identical to TRBD2. V shed 5 bases, J shed 4 bases, and the junction held 5 bases outside the gene matches. The CDR3 is 14 amino acids. The germline gives CDR1 SGHAT, CDR2 FQDESV (reference sequence). The CDR3 loop is CASSPSGTYNEQFF. CDR3 sequence (DNA): TGTGCCAGCAGCCCTAGCGGAACTTACAATGAGCAGTTCTTC.

This clonotype has ten or more counts. V gene TRBV10-2 combines with J gene TRBJ2-2; D is possibly TRBD1 (6 bases). The germline V gene has CDR1 WSHSY and CDR2 SAAADI. V dropped 3 bases and J dropped 4 bases, with 15 bases sitting between them. The CDR3 is made up of 16 amino acids. CDR3 protein: CASSDIRDTSTGELFF. The CDR3 bases are TGCGCCAGCAGTGATATACGGGACACCAGCACCGGGGAGCTGTTTTTT.

As DNA, the CDR3 is TGCGGAAGGTGGTCATTAACTGAAGCTTTCTTT. Amino acid sequence: CGRWSLTEAFF. The chain recombines TRBV20-1 with TRBJ1-1, with D uncertain. Looked up from germline, CDR1 is DFQATT and CDR2 is SNEGSKA (reference sequence). This CDR3 has 11 residues.